In its sample, the clone carrying this T cell receptor beta chain was seen a few times. Its specificity is not known. TCRdb used MiXCR to reprocess the reads, holding one entry per CDR3 protein. The sample includes about 530,000 distinct CDR3 sequences, more than 25% of them seen just once. V lost 1 base and J lost 0, with 4 bases in between. The CDR3 contains 15 residues. Germline V gene sequence: CDR1 LGHDT, CDR2 YNNKEL (reference sequence). This record belongs to a study of T cell repertoires in cytomegalovirus infection. For the study at large: Public signatures in TCR beta pointed to CMV infection and matching HLA type.

The study, taken as a whole, reports: The cumulative frequency of public TCR beta families distinguished individuals who carried CMV together with the relevant HLA. The study found HLA-C-restricted CMV-specific TCR beta clonotypes dominating the ex vivo response.

The chain combines TRBV3-1 with TRBJ1-6; D uncertain. What was sequenced was PBMCs. The TCR originated in a human donor in good health (CMV status not recorded). Some clones in this sample may be carry-over from other donors' samples. CDR3 sequence reads: CASSQGSSYNSPLHF. For the CDR3, the DNA is TGTGCCAGCAGCCAAGGAAGCTCCTATAATTCACCCCTCCACTTT.